The 10 T cell receptor beta chains listed next were all sequenced from one sample in a study of naive and memory T cell subsets. Both TRBC1 and TRBC2 were covered by a beta constant-region primer of two equimolar oligonucleotides. One entry per CDR3 protein results from TCRdb running MiXCR on the UMI-ligation and nested PCR reads. The sample lists 32,000 or so distinct CDR3 sequences; about an eighth were seen once. The sample comprised effector memory CD4+ T cells from blood. Sample subset: effector memory, CD45RA- CD27-. These receptors were obtained from a human donor in good health.

In this sample, this clonotype turned up many times. The CDR3 here is CSATAGWSPKTTNYGYTF. The CDR3 DNA reads as TGCAGTGCTACCGCGGGTTGGAGCCCCAAAACCACTAACTATGGCTACACCTTC. The chain carries TRBV20-1 and TRBJ1-2; D not certain. The CDR3 is 18 residues long. V was cut by 4 bases and J by 0 bases, with 24 bases left in between. Germline loops: CDR1 DFQATT, CDR2 SNEGSKA (reference sequence).

The chain has TRBV20-1 and TRBJ2-1; TRBD2 aligns across 14 bases. Losses at the gene ends were 0 bases for V and 9 bases for J; bases not matched to a gene: 10. Looked up from germline, CDR1 is DFQATT and CDR2 is SNEGSKA (reference sequence). The CDR3 spans 17 residues. This CDR3 reads CSARDPATTSGRGEQFF. The CDR3 DNA reads as TGCAGTGCTAGAGACCCAGCGACGACTAGCGGGAGGGGTGAGCAGTTCTTC.

This clonotype is deemed medium-sized. J is TRBJ2-6 and V is TRBV20-1, with 9 bases that match TRBD1. CDR1 and CDR2 (germline): DFQATT, SNEGSKA (reference sequence). This CDR3 is built from 18 residues. With 2 bases clipped from V and 3 bases from J, the junction kept 11 bases outside the gene matches. For the CDR3, the DNA is TGCAGTGCTAGATGGTTAAAACAGGGGGCGCTTGGGGCCAACGTCCTGACTTTC. It codes for CSARWLKQGALGANVLTF.

This clonotype was found a few times. V gene TRBV7-8 combines with J gene TRBJ2-1; D gene unclear. Germline V lookup: CDR1 SGHVS, CDR2 FQNEAQ. V was pared by 0 bases and J by 5 bases, with 5 bases between. This CDR3 comprises 13 residues. Here the CDR3 reads CASSLARNNEQFF. CDR3 DNA sequence: TGTGCCAGCAGCTTAGCACGAAACAATGAGCAGTTCTTC.

This clonotype rates as medium-sized. J is TRBJ2-7 and V is TRBV7-2; D not resolved. CDR1 and CDR2 from the germline V gene are SGHTA and FQGNSA. The ends were cut back, 5 bases at V and 3 bases at J, with 11 bases in the middle. The CDR3 has 13 residues. CDR3 coding DNA: TGTGCCAGCAGCGAATGGAGACGCTACGAGCAGTACTTC. The encoded protein is CASSEWRRYEQYF.

This sequence joins TRBV9 and TRBJ2-1, with D tentatively TRBD2 (5 bases). Trimming took 0 bases from V and 4 from J, leaving 14 bases between them. The CDR3 contains 16 residues. Germline V gene lookup returns CDR1 SGDLS and CDR2 YYNGEE. The CDR3 loop reads CASSVVGSGNYNEQFF. CDR3 nucleotide sequence: TGTGCCAGCAGCGTAGTAGGGAGCGGAAATTACAATGAGCAGTTCTTC.

This chain links TRBV7-2 with TRBJ2-2; TRBD2 aligns across 12 bases. The V gene end was trimmed by 5 bases and the J gene end by 0 bases; junction bases not matched to a gene: 10. The CDR3 consists of 19 residues. Germline assignment: CDR1 SGHTA and CDR2 FQGNSA. CDR3 residues: CASSPRTSGTSSNTGELFF. The CDR3 DNA reads TGTGCCAGCAGCCCCCGGACTAGCGGGACCTCATCGAACACCGGGGAGCTGTTTTTT.

This chain connects TRBV7-2 to TRBJ1-2; TRBD1 matches 10 bases. The CDR3 is 14 residues long. V dropped 7 bases and J dropped 4; count of bases not matched to a gene: 6. Germline V lookup: CDR1 SGHTA, CDR2 FQGNSA. In nucleotides, the CDR3 is TGTGCCAGCACGCCGGGACAGGGGTTCTATGGCTACACCTTC. Residues: CASTPGQGFYGYTF. The variable domain in full, completed from reference TRBV7-2 and TRBJ1-2, reads GAGVSQSPSNKVTEKGKDVELRCDPISGHTALYWYRQSLGQGLEFLIYFQGNSAPDKSGLPSDRFSAERTGGSVSTLTIQRTQQEDSAVYLCASTPGQGFYGYTFGSGTRLTVV.

This clonotype is medium-sized by share. The chain employs TRBV11-2 and TRBJ2-4; D is ambiguous. The CDR3 has 14 residues. V lost 1 base and J 1 base, leaving 5 bases between the germline ends. Germline assignment: CDR1 SGHAT and CDR2 FQNNGV. CDR3 coding DNA: TGTGCCAGCAGCTTAGTGGGGGCCAAAAACATTCAGTACTTC. Translated, it gives CASSLVGAKNIQYF.

This clonotype showed up many times. The rearrangement uses TRBV7-2 and TRBJ2-7; D is unresolved. The length of the CDR3 is 13 residues. Germline V gene sequence: CDR1 SGHTA, CDR2 FQGNSA. V gave up 2 bases and J gave up 4 bases, with 9 bases separating them. CDR3 region: CASSLSKSYEQYF. Here the CDR3 DNA reads TGTGCCAGCAGCTTAAGTAAAAGTTACGAGCAGTACTTC. Based on the CDR3 plus reference TRBV7-2 and TRBJ2-7, the full variable domain is GAGVSQSPSNKVTEKGKDVELRCDPISGHTALYWYRQSLGQGLEFLIYFQGNSAPDKSGLPSDRFSAERTGGSVSTLTIQRTQQEDSAVYLCASSLSKSYEQYFGPGTRLTVT.